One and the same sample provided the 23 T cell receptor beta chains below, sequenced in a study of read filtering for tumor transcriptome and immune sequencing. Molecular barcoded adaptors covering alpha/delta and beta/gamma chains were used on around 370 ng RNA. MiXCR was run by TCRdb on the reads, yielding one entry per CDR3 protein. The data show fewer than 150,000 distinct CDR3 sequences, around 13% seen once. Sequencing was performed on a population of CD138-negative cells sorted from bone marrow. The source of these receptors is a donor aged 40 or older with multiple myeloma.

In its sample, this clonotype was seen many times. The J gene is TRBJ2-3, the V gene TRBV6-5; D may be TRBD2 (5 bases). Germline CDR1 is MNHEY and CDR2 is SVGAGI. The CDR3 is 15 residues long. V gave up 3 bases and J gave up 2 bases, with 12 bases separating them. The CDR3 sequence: CASSYRAGLTDTQYF. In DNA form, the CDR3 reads TGTGCCAGCAGTTATAGGGCGGGCCTCACAGATACGCAGTATTTT.

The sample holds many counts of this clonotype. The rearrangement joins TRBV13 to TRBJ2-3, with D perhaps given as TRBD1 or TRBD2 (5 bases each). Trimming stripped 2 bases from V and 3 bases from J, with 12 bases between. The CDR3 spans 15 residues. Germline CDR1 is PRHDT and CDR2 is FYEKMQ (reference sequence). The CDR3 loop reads CASSLRGRATDTQYF. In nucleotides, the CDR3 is TGTGCCAGCAGCTTACGGGGACGGGCGACAGATACGCAGTATTTT.

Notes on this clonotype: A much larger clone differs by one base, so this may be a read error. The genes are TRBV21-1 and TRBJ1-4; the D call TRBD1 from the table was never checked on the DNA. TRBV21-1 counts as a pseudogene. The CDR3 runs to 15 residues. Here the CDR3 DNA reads TGTGCCAGCATCCTAGGGGCTTGTGCTAATGAAAAACGGTTTTTT. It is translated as CASILGACANEKRFF.

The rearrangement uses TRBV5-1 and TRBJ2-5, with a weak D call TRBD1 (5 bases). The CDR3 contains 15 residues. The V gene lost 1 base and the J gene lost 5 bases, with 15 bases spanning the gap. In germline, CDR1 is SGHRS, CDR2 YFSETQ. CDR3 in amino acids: CASSLIAGHVETQYF. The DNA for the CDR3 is TGCGCCAGCAGCTTGATAGCAGGGCATGTGGAGACCCAGTACTTC.

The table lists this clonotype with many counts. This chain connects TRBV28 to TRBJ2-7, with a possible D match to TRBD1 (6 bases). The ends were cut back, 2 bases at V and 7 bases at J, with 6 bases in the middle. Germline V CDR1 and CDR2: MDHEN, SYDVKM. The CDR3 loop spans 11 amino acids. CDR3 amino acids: CASSLDREQYF. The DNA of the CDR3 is TGTGCCAGCAGTTTAGACAGGGAGCAGTACTTC.

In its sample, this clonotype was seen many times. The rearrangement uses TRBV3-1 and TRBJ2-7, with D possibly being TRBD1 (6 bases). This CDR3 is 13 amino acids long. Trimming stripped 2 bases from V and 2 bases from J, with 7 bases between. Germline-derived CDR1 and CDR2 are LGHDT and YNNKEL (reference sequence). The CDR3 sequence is CASSQQGPYEQYF. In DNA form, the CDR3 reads TGTGCCAGCAGCCAACAGGGGCCCTACGAGCAGTACTTC.

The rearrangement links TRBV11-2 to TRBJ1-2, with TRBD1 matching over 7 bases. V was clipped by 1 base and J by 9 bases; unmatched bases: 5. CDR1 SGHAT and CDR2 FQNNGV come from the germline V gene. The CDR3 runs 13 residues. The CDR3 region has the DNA TGTGCCAGCAGCTTAGCACAGGGGAGTAGCTACACCTTC. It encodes CASSLAQGSSYTF.

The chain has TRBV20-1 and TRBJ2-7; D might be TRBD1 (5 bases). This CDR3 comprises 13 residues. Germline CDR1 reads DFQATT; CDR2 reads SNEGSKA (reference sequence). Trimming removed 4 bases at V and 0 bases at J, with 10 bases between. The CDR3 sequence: CSAKGPNSYEQYF. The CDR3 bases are TGCAGTGCTAAGGGGCCGAACTCCTACGAGCAGTACTTC.

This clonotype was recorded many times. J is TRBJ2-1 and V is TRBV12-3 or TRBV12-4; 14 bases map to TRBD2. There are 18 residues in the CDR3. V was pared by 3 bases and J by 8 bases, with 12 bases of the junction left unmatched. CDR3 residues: CASSFQGTSGSSTDEQFF. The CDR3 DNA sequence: TGTGCCAGCAGTTTCCAGGGGACTAGCGGGAGTAGTACGGATGAGCAGTTCTTC.

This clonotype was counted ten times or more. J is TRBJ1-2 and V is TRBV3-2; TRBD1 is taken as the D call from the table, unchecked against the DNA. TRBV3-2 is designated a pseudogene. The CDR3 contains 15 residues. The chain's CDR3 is CASSQAGTGSYGYTF. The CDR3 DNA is TGTGCCAGCAGCCAAGCTGGGACAGGGTCTTATGGCTACACCTTC.

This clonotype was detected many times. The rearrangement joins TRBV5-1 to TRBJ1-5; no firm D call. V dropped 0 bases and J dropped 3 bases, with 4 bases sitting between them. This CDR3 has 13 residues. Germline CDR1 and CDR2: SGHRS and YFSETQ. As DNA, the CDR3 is TGCGCCAGCAGCTTGGGGCCCAATCAGCCCCAGCATTTT. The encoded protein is CASSLGPNQPQHF.

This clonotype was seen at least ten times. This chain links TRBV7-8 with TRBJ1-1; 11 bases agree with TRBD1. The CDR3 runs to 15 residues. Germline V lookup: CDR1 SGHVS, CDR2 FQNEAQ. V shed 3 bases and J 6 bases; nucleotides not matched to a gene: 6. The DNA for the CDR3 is TGTGCCAGCAGCTTCTCCGGGACAGGGGGTTCTGAAGCTTTCTTT. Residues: CASSFSGTGGSEAFF. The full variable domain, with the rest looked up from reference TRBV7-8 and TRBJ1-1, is GAGVSQSPRYKVAKRGQDVALRCDPISGHVSLFWYQQALGQGPEFLTYFQNEAQLDKSGLPSDRFFAERPEGSVSTLKIQRTQQEDSAVYLCASSFSGTGGSEAFFGQGTRLTVV.

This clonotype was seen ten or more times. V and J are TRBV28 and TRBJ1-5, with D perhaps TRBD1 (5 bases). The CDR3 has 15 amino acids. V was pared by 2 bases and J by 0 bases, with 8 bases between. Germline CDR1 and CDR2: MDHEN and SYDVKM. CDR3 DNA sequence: TGTGCCAGCAGTTTAGACAGAAATAGCAATCAGCCCCAGCATTTT. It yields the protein CASSLDRNSNQPQHF.

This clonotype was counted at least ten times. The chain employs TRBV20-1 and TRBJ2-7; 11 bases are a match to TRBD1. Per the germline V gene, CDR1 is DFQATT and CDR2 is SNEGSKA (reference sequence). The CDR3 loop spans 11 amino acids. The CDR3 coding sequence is TGCAGAGCCGGGACAGGGGGCGAGCAGTACTTC. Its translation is CRAGTGGEQYF.

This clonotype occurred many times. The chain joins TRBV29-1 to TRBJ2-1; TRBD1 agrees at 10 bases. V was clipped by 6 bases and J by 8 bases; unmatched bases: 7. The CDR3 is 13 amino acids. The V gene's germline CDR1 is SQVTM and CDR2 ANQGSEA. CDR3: CSVRGTGAHEQFF. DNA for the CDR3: TGCAGCGTACGAGGGACAGGGGCCCATGAGCAGTTCTTC.

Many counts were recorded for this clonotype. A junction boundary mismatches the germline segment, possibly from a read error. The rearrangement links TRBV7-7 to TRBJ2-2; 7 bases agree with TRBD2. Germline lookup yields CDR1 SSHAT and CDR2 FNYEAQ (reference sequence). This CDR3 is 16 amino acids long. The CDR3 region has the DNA TGTGCTAGCAGCTCAACCGGGACTACCAGCACCGGGGAGCTGTTTTTT. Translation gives CASSSTGTTSTGELFF.

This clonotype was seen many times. CDR3 residues: CASSLQGGDSDGYTF. CDR3 DNA: TGTGCCAGCAGTTTACAGGGGGGGGATTCGGATGGCTACACCTTC. The gene calls are TRBV12-3 or TRBV12-4 and TRBJ1-2, with 7 bases matching TRBD1. This CDR3 is built from 15 residues. V trimming: 2 bases; J trimming: 6 bases; junction bases outside the gene matches: 9.

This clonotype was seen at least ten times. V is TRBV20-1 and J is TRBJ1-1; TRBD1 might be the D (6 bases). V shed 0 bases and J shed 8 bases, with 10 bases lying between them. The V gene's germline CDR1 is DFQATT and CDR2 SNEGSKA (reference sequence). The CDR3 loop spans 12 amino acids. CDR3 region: CSARDTGPEAFF. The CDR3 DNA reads TGCAGTGCTAGAGACACAGGGCCCGAAGCTTTCTTT.

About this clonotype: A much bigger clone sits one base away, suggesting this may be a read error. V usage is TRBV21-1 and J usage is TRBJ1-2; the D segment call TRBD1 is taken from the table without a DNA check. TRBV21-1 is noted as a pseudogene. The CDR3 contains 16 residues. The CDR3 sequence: CAGSNKDRTKKYGYTF. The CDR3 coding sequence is TGTGCCGGCAGCAATAAGGACAGGACAAAAAAGTATGGCTACACCTTC.

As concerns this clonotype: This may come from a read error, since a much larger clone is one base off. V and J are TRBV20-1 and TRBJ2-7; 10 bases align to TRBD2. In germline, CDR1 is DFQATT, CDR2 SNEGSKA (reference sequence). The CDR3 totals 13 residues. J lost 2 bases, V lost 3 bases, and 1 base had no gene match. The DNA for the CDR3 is TGCAGTGCTAGTAGCGGGAGGACCTACGAGCAGTACTTC. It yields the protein CSASSGRTYEQYF.

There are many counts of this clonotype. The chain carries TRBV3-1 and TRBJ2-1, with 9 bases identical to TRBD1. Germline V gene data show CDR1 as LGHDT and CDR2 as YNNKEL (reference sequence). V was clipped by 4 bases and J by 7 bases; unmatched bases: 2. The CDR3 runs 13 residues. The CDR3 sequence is CASSRGQGNEQFF. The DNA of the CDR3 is TGTGCCAGCAGCCGAGGACAGGGGAATGAGCAGTTCTTC.

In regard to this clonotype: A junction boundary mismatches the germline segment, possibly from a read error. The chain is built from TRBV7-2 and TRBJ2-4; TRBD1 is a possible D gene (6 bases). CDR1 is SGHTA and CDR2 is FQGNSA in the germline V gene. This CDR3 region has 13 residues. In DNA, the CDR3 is TGTGCCAGCAGCGGACAGATCAAAAACACTCAGTACTTC. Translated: CASSGQIKNTQYF.

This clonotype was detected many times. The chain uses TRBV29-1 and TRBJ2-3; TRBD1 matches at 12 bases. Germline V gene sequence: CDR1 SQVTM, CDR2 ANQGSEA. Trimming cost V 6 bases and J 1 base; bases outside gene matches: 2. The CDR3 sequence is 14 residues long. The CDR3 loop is CSVGQGARTDTQYF. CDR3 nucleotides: TGCAGCGTGGGACAGGGGGCCCGCACAGATACGCAGTATTTT.